The 4 T cell receptor beta chains below come from one sample, sequenced in a study of control samples from healthy donors and cancer patients (dated by TCRdb to the early 2020s). The library was prepared using the immunoSEQ multiplex PCR assay. TCRdb took this table from immuneACCESS and kept in-frame rearrangements with V and J called. Such tables lack part of the clones; where checked against another copy, unresolved V genes explain under half of the gap, and the rest is unexplained. The sample records some 140,000 clones, roughly 92% of which are singletons. The ten largest clones represent about 10% of the sample. Source material: blood. These receptor sequences come from a man aged 25 to 40 in good health.

This chain links TRBV28 with TRBJ2-7; 10 positions match TRBD2. This CDR3 has 15 residues. Germline trimming cut 5 bases from V and 5 bases from J; bases unmatched to any gene: 9. Germline V gene lookup returns CDR1 MDHEN and CDR2 SYDVKM. The CDR3 protein is CASSGASGSSHEQYF. The CDR3 bases are TGTGCCAGCAGTGGGGCTAGCGGGAGTAGCCACGAGCAGTACTTC.

The chain links TRBV4-3 to TRBJ2-6; D call uncertain. With 1 base removed from V and 0 bases from J, the gap between germline ends came to 4 bases. The length of the CDR3 is 15 residues. Germline lookup yields CDR1 LGHNA and CDR2 YSLEER. CDR3 coding DNA: TGCGCCAGCAGCCAAGTGGTCTCTGGGGCCAACGTCCTGACTTTC. Translating it yields CASSQVVSGANVLTF.

The chain has TRBV5-4 and TRBJ2-1; 10 bases line up with TRBD2. The germline V gene has CDR1 SGHNT and CDR2 YYREEE (reference sequence). The CDR3 is 15 residues long. J gave up 5 bases and V 4 bases, and 6 bases lay outside the gene matches. For the CDR3, the DNA is TGTGCCAGCAGCCGGACTAGCGGACAACACAATGAGCAGTTCTTC. This sequence encodes CASSRTSGQHNEQFF.

The chain uses TRBV2 and TRBJ1-5; possibly TRBD1 for D (5 bases). Trimming took off 2 bases at V and 3 bases at J, with 14 bases between the two ends. Germline CDR1 and CDR2: SNHLY and FYNNEI. The CDR3 runs 16 residues. The CDR3 nucleotides are TGTGCCAGCAGTGAACGAGGGGCCAACTCCAATCAGCCCCAGCATTTT. This encodes CASSERGANSNQPQHF.